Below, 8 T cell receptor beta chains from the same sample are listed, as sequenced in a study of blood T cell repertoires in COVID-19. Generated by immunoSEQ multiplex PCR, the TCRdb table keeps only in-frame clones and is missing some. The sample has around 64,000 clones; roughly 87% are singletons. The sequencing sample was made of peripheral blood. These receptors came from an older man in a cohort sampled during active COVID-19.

CDR3 DNA sequence: TGCGCCAGCAGTGAGTCCGGGACACTTGGCACTGAAGCTTTCTTT. Translating it yields CASSESGTLGTEAFF. The chain combines TRBV10-1 with TRBJ1-1; tentative D call: TRBD1 (6 bases). CDR1 and CDR2 (germline): WNHNN, SYGVQD (reference sequence). V was pared by 0 bases and J by 4 bases, with 12 bases between. This CDR3 contains 15 residues.

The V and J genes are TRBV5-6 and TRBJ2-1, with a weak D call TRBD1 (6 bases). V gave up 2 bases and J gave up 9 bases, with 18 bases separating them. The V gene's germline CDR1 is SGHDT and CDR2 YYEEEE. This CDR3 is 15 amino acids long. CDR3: CASSFSTGLWGEQFF. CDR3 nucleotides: TGTGCCAGCAGCTTTAGTACAGGGCTTTGGGGTGAGCAGTTCTTC.

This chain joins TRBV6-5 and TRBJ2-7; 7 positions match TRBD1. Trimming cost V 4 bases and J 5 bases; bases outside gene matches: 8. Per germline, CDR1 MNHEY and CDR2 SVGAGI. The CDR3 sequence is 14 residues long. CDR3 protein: CASSSGQGVHEQYF. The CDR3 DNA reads TGTGCCAGCAGTTCGGGGCAGGGGGTCCACGAGCAGTACTTC.

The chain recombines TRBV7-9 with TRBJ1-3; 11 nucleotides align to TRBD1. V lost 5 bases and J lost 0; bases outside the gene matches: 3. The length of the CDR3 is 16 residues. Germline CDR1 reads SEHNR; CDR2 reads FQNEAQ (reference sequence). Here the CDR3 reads CASSRTGGLSGNTIYF. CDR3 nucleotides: TGTGCCAGCAGCCGGACAGGGGGCCTCTCTGGAAACACCATATATTTT. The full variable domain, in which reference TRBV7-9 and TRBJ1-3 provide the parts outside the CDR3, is DTGVSQNPRHKITKRGQNVTFRCDPISEHNRLYWYRQTLGQGPEFLTYFQNEAQLEKSRLLSDRFSAERPKGSFSTLEIQRTEQGDSAMYLCASSRTGGLSGNTIYFGEGSWLTVV.

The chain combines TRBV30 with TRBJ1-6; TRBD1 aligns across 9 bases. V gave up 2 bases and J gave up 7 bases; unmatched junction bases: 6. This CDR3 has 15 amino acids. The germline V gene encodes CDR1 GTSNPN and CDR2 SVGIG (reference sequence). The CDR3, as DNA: TGTGCCTGGAGTCCCCAGGACAGGGGAAATTCACCCCTCCACTTT. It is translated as CAWSPQDRGNSPLHF.

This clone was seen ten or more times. CDR3: CASSQDLGGGYTF. CDR3 in DNA: TGTGCCAGCAGCCAAGATTTAGGGGGTGGCTACACCTTC. This chain uses TRBV3-1 (or the pseudogene TRBV3-2) with TRBJ1-2; perhaps TRBD1 as D (6 bases). CDR1 is LGHDT, CDR2 YNNKEL, per germline (reference sequence). The CDR3 covers 13 residues. The V gene lost 0 bases and the J gene lost 7 bases, with 9 bases spanning the gap.

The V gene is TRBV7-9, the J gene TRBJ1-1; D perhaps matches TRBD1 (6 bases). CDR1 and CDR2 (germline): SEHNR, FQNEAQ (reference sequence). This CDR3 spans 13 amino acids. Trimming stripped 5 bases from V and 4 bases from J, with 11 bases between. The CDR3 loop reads CASSPGQFTEAFF. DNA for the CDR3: TGTGCCAGCAGCCCCGGACAGTTCACTGAAGCTTTCTTT.

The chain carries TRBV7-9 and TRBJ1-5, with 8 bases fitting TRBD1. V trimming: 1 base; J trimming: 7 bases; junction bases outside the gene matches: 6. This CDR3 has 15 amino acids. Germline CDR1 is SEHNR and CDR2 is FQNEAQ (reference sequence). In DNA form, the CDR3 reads TGTGCCAGCAGCTTAGGCGCAGGGGGCCCACAGCCCCAGCATTTT. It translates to CASSLGAGGPQPQHF.